These 8 T cell receptor beta chains originate from one sample sequenced in a study of blood T cell repertoires in COVID-19. Generated by immunoSEQ multiplex PCR, the TCRdb table keeps only in-frame clones and is missing some. The table has more than 200,000 clones, roughly 88% seen once. The material sequenced was peripheral blood. These receptors all stem from a woman in her thirties or forties who had recovered from COVID-19.

The chain recombines TRBV5-8 with TRBJ1-2; 9 bases agree with TRBD1. V lost 4 bases to trimming and J lost 7 bases; unmatched junction nucleotides: 8. This CDR3 has 14 residues. CDR1 and CDR2 (germline): SGHTS, YDEGEE. The CDR3 bases are TGTGCCAGCAGCCGGGACAGGGATTTGGGTGGCTACACCTTC. Protein product: CASSRDRDLGGYTF.

V gene TRBV5-1 combines with J gene TRBJ2-3; a weak D match, TRBD1 (5 bases). V lost 7 bases and J lost 0, with 9 bases in between. The CDR3 sequence is 13 residues long. Germline V gene sequence: CDR1 SGHRS, CDR2 YFSETQ. In DNA form, the CDR3 reads TGCGCCAGCTCGACAGATAGCACAGATACGCAGTATTTT. This translates into CASSTDSTDTQYF.

The chain is built from TRBV14 and TRBJ2-5, with D hard to call. CDR3 size: 15 residues. V was trimmed by 1 base and J by 5 bases, leaving 14 bases between them. Germline CDR1 and CDR2: SGHDN and FVKESK. CDR3 bases: TGTGCCAGCAGCCAAGGAGGCCGACCCCCCGAGACCCAGTACTTC. Its protein is CASSQGGRPPETQYF.

The V gene is TRBV7-2, the J gene TRBJ1-5; 7 bases are shared with TRBD1. The CDR3 consists of 14 residues. Germline V CDR1 and CDR2: SGHTA, FQGNSA. Trimming removed 4 bases from V and 7 bases from J; junction bases left unmatched: 7. CDR3 DNA sequence: TGTGCCAGCAGCTCTGGACAGGTCGGGCAGCCCCAGCATTTT. Encoded protein: CASSSGQVGQPQHF. Using reference TRBV7-2 and TRBJ1-5 for the parts outside the CDR3, the full variable domain is GAGVSQSPSNKVTEKGKDVELRCDPISGHTALYWYRQSLGQGLEFLIYFQGNSAPDKSGLPSDRFSAERTGGSVSTLTIQRTQQEDSAVYLCASSSGQVGQPQHFGDGTRLSIL.

The chain recombines TRBV2 with TRBJ2-7; 11 nucleotides match TRBD1. The CDR3 sequence is 13 residues long. In germline, CDR1 is SNHLY, CDR2 FYNNEI. With 6 bases clipped from V and 5 bases from J, the junction kept 3 bases outside the gene matches. CDR3 sequence reads: CASSRGQGDEQYF. CDR3 coding DNA: TGTGCCAGCAGCCGGGGACAGGGGGACGAGCAGTACTTC.

The rearrangement uses TRBV7-2 and TRBJ2-2; 10 bases are shared with TRBD2. CDR3 length equals 16 residues. Germline CDR1 SGHTA, CDR2 FQGNSA. J lost 5 bases, V lost 5 bases, and 8 bases had no gene match. The CDR3 loop is CASSTRTSGPTGELFF. The CDR3 DNA sequence: TGTGCCAGCAGCACCCGGACTAGCGGACCAACCGGGGAGCTGTTTTTT.

The chain combines TRBV7-8 with TRBJ1-5, with a weak D call TRBD1 (6 bases). The V gene lost 1 base and the J gene lost 5 bases, with 12 bases spanning the gap. This CDR3 spans 15 amino acids. Germline CDR1 is SGHVS and CDR2 is FQNEAQ. The CDR3 sequence is CASSLVGGGHQPQHF. CDR3 bases: TGTGCCAGCAGCTTAGTAGGGGGGGGTCATCAGCCCCAGCATTTT.

This clone is a singleton in its sample. The V call is TRBV27, the J call TRBJ2-7, with D possibly TRBD2 on 5 matching bases. The V end was cut by 4 bases, the J end by 3 bases, with 10 bases between. The CDR3 length is 13 residues. Germline V gives CDR1 MNHEY, CDR2 SMNVEV (reference sequence). The CDR3 region has the DNA TGTGCCAGCAGTTCGGCCGGGGTCTACGAGCAGTACTTC. Its translation is CASSSAGVYEQYF.